This T cell receptor (beta chain) derives from a study of T cell repertoires in cytomegalovirus infection. About the study: Recently described HLA-C-restricted plus well-studied HLA-B-restricted CMV epitopes were used. Public TCR beta signatures were indicative of both CMV infection and a matching HLA type.

Study-level points and caveats: Using cumulative public TCR beta family frequency, the authors identified those who carried CMV together with the relevant HLA. HLA-C-restricted CMV-specific TCR beta clonotypes were dominant in the ex vivo response.

TCRdb independently ran MiXCR on the reads; one entry per CDR3 protein. The sample yields roughly 570,000 distinct CDR3 sequences, 40% seen once. Notes on this clonotype: Its target is not known.

J was trimmed by 12 bases and V by 5 bases; bases with no gene match: 4. The CDR3 runs to 12 residues. The germline V gene encodes CDR1 MNHEY and CDR2 SVGEGT. This clonotype originated in a human donor in good health (CMV status not recorded). Some clones in this sample may be carry-over from other donors' samples. V and J are TRBV6-2 or TRBV6-3 and TRBJ2-1; 10 positions match TRBD2. The sample in question was cultured PBMCs, obtained from culture after CMV antigen stimulation. As DNA, the CDR3 is TGTGCCAGCAGTATACGGACTAGCGGGCAGTTCTTC. Translating it yields CASSIRTSGQFF.